What follows are 8 T cell receptor beta chains derived from one specimen sequenced in a study of early T cells in non-severe SARS-CoV-2 infection. TCRdb reanalysed the 5' RACE reads using MiXCR and keeps one entry per CDR3 protein. The table shows more than 50,000 distinct CDR3 sequences, with around 12% occurring only once. Sequences were derived from whole blood, sampled at baseline. The source is an adult who was a healthcare worker with PCR-confirmed SARS-CoV-2 infection or an uninfected control (not recorded which).

The rearrangement links TRBV12-3 or TRBV12-4 to TRBJ2-2, with D possibly being TRBD2 (5 bases). Trimming pared 3 bases from V and 4 bases from J, leaving 12 bases between. The CDR3 length is 15 residues. The CDR3 DNA is TGTGCCAGCAGTTTTTCTAGCCTCTTCACCGGGGAGCTGTTTTTT. Translation gives CASSFSSLFTGELFF.

This clonotype occurred a few times. This sequence joins TRBV14 and TRBJ1-6; 10 nucleotides line up with TRBD1. CDR1 is SGHDN, CDR2 FVKESK, per germline. CDR3 length equals 17 residues. Trimming removed 6 bases from V and 9 bases from J; junction bases left unmatched: 14. The CDR3 sequence is CASSRRGTGVMFSPLHF. The CDR3 region has the DNA TGTGCCAGCAGTCGCCGTGGGACAGGGGTAATGTTTTCACCCCTCCACTTT.

V usage is TRBV4-2 and J usage is TRBJ2-7; no clear D gene. This CDR3 is built from 16 residues. V was clipped by 0 bases and J by 0 bases, with 12 bases between them. CDR1 is LGHNA and CDR2 is YNFKEQ in the germline V gene. CDR3: CASSQEVATRSYEQYF. The CDR3 DNA reads as TGTGCCAGCAGCCAAGAAGTGGCCACTCGCTCCTACGAGCAGTACTTC.

This clonotype has only a few counts. The chain links TRBV11-2 to TRBJ1-2; D unclear. Germline loops: CDR1 SGHAT, CDR2 FQNNGV. Trimming cost V 3 bases and J 4 bases, with 6 bases left between them. The CDR3 sequence is 12 residues long. CDR3 in DNA: TGTGCCAGCAGCTTTCGGCCCTATGGCTACACCTTC. Encoded protein: CASSFRPYGYTF. The whole variable domain, filled in from reference TRBV11-2 and TRBJ1-2, reads EAGVAQSPRYKIIEKRQSVAFWCNPISGHATLYWYQQILGQGPKLLIQFQNNGVVDDSQLPKDRFSAERLKGVDSTLKIQPAKLEDSAVYLCASSFRPYGYTFGSGTRLTVV.

V usage is TRBV20-1 and J usage is TRBJ2-7; weak D call: TRBD1 (5 bases). The CDR3 totals 14 residues. V was clipped by 0 bases and J by 2 bases, with 11 bases between them. CDR1 is DFQATT and CDR2 is SNEGSKA in the germline V gene (reference sequence). The CDR3 region has the DNA TGCAGTGCTAGAGATCCTGACAGACCCTACGAGCAGTACTTC. Translation gives CSARDPDRPYEQYF.

This clonotype came up many times. The chain combines TRBV28 with TRBJ2-4, with 7 bases that match TRBD1. This CDR3 has 12 residues. The trim removed 9 bases at V and 6 bases at J, leaving 5 bases unmatched. CDR1 and CDR2 (germline): MDHEN, SYDVKM. In DNA, the CDR3 is TGTGCCAGTAACAGGGGTCCAAACATTCAGTACTTC. Translating it yields CASNRGPNIQYF.

V is TRBV29-1 and J is TRBJ2-2, with D hard to call. The CDR3 consists of 13 residues. V gave up 4 bases and J gave up 0 bases, with 6 bases separating them. Germline V gives CDR1 SQVTM, CDR2 ANQGSEA. The CDR3 nucleotides are TGCAGCGTTGGACATACGAACACCGGGGAGCTGTTTTTT. It codes for CSVGHTNTGELFF.

The chain employs TRBV7-2 and TRBJ1-2; D is uncertain. The V end was cut by 4 bases, the J end by 2 bases, with 11 bases between. The germline gives CDR1 SGHTA, CDR2 FQGNSA. The CDR3 length is 14 residues. This chain's CDR3 is CASSYGDRNYGYTF. CDR3 sequence (DNA): TGTGCCAGCAGCTACGGAGACCGAAACTATGGCTACACCTTC.